This T cell receptor beta chain was recorded in a study of blood T cell repertoires in COVID-19. Overall study context: COVID-19 samples collected from the United States, Italy and Spain covered acute and convalescent phases.

This table comes from immunoSEQ multiplex PCR, and its TCRdb copy is limited to in-frame clones, with some not included. The sample carries approximately 170,000 clones, over 75% recorded once. There are 12 residues in the CDR3. The germline V and J ends were trimmed by 1 base and 12 bases, with 12 bases remaining between them. CDR1 is SEHNR, CDR2 FQNEAQ, per germline (reference sequence). Cohort 3 recovery required two negative PCRs, clearance, or symptom resolution. This sequence joins TRBV7-9 and TRBJ1-1; D is uncertain. The sample was PBMCs or T cells enriched from blood (not recorded which). The TCR originated in a woman between 18 and 30 years old who had recovered from COVID-19. CDR3 DNA: TGTGCCAGCAGCTTAGTCGGCGGATCAACTTTCTTT. It specifies CASSLVGGSTFF. Using reference TRBV7-9 and TRBJ1-1 for the parts outside the CDR3, the full variable domain is DTGVSQNPRHKITKRGQNVTFRCDPISEHNRLYWYRQTLGQGPEFLTYFQNEAQLEKSRLLSDRFSAERPKGSFSTLEIQRTEQGDSAMYLCASSLVGGSTFFGQGTRLTVV.